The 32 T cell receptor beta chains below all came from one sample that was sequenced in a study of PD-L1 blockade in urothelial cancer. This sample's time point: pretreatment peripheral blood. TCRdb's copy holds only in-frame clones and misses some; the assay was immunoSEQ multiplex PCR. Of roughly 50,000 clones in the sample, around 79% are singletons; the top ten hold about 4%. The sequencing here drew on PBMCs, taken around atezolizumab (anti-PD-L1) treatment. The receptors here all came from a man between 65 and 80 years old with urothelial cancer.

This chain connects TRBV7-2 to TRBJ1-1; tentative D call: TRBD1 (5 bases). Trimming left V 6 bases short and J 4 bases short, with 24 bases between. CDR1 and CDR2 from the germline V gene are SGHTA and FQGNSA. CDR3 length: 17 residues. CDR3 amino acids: CASRTTASTDWSTEAFF. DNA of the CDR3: TGTGCCAGCAGGACAACGGCCTCGACAGACTGGTCCACTGAAGCTTTCTTT.

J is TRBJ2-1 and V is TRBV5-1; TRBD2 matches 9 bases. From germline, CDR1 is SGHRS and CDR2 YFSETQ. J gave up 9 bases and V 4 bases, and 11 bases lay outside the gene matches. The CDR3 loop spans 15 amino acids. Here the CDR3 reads CASSVDPGLAREQFF. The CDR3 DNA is TGCGCCAGCAGCGTGGATCCGGGACTAGCTCGTGAGCAGTTCTTC.

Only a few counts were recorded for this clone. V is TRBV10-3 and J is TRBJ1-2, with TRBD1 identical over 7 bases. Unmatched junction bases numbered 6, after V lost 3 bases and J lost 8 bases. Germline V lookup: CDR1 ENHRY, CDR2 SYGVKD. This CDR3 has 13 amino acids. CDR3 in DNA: TGTGCCATCAGTGATCCTAACAGGGGCGGCTACACCTTC. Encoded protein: CAISDPNRGGYTF.

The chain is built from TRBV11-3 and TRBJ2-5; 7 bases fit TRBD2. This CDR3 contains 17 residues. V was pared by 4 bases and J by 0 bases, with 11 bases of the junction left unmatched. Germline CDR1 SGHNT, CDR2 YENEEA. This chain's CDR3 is CASSSGLVGRDQETQYF. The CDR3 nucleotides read TGTGCCAGCAGCTCGGGTCTGGTAGGGAGGGACCAAGAGACCCAGTACTTC. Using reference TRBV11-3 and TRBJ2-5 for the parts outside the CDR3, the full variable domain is EAGVVQSPRYKIIEKKQPVAFWCNPISGHNTLYWYLQNLGQGPELLIRYENEEAVDDSQLPKDRFSAERLKGVDSTLKIQPAELGDSAVYLCASSSGLVGRDQETQYFGPGTRLLVL.

CDR3 sequence reads: CASSSEVLGGGGYTF. The DNA of the CDR3 is TGTGCCAGCAGCTCGGAGGTGCTTGGGGGCGGCGGCTACACCTTC. The chain has TRBV7-8 and TRBJ1-2; tentative D call: TRBD1 (6 bases). The CDR3 spans 15 residues. Germline V gene data show CDR1 as SGHVS and CDR2 as FQNEAQ. V was clipped by 4 bases and J by 8 bases, with 20 bases between them.

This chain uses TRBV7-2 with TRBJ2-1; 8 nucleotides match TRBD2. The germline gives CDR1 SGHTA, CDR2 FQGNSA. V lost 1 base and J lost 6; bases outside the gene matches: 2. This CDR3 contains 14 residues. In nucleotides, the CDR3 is TGTGCCAGCAGCTTAGACGGGAGGGGCAATGAGCAGTTCTTC. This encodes CASSLDGRGNEQFF.

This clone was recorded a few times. As DNA, the CDR3 is TGTGCCAGCAGCTTGGCGTGGGGGCCAAACACTGAAGCTTTCTTT. Protein product: CASSLAWGPNTEAFF. The chain uses TRBV7-9 and TRBJ1-1; weak D call: TRBD1 (6 bases). V was clipped by 3 bases and J by 2 bases, with 13 bases between them. The germline gives CDR1 SEHNR, CDR2 FQNEAQ (reference sequence). This CDR3 is 15 amino acids long.

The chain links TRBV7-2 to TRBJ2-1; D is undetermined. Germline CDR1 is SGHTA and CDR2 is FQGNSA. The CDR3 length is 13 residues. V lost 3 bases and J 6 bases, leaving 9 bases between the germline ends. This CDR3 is CASSFPYVNEQFF. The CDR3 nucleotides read TGTGCCAGCAGCTTTCCCTACGTCAATGAGCAGTTCTTC.

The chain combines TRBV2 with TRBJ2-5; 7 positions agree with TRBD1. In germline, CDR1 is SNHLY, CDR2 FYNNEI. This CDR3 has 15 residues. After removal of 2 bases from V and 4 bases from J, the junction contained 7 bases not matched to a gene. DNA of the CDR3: TGTGCCAGCAGTGAATCCACAGGGGTTTTAGAGACCCAGTACTTC. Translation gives CASSESTGVLETQYF.

The CDR3 loop reads CASSQDRATDFFNYGYTF. The CDR3, as DNA: TGTGCCAGCAGCCAAGATCGAGCGACAGACTTCTTTAACTATGGCTACACCTTC. The rearrangement joins TRBV4-2 to TRBJ1-2, with TRBD1 as a possible D gene (5 bases). V gave up 0 bases and J gave up 1 base, with 18 bases separating them. Germline V CDR1 and CDR2: LGHNA, YNFKEQ. The CDR3 runs 18 residues.

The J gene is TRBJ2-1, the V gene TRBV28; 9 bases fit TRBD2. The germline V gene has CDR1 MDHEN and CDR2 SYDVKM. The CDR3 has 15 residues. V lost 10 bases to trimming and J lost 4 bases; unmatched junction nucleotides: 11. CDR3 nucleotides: TGTGCCACCAAAGGTTCTAGCGGGATTTACAATGAGCAGTTCTTC. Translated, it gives CATKGSSGIYNEQFF.

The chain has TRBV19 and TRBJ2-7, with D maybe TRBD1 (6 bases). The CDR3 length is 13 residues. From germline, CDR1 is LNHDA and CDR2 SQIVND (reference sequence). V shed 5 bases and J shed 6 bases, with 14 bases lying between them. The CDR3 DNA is TGTGCCAGTAGTGCCAAAACAGGGAGCGAGCAGTACTTC. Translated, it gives CASSAKTGSEQYF.

The CDR3 loop reads CASRDRAVGTDTQYF. Here the CDR3 DNA reads TGTGCCAGCAGGGACAGGGCAGTGGGCACAGATACGCAGTATTTT. V is TRBV6-1 and J is TRBJ2-3; 8 positions match TRBD1. Germline CDR1 MNHNS, CDR2 SASEGT. The V gene end was trimmed by 6 bases and the J gene end by 1 base; junction bases not matched to a gene: 6. The CDR3 loop spans 15 amino acids.

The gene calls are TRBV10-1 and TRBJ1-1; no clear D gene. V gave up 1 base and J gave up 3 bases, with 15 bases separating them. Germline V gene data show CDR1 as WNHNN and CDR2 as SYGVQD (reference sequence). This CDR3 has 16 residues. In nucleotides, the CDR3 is TGCGCCAGCAGTGAGTTAGATCTAGGTAAGGACACTGAAGCTTTCTTT. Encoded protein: CASSELDLGKDTEAFF.

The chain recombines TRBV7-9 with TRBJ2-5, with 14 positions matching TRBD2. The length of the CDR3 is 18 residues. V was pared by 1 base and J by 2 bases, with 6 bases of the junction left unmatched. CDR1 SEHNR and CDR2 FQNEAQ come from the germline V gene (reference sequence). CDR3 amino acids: CASSLGLAGGLTQETQYF. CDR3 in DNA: TGTGCCAGCAGCTTAGGACTAGCGGGGGGGCTTACTCAAGAGACCCAGTACTTC.

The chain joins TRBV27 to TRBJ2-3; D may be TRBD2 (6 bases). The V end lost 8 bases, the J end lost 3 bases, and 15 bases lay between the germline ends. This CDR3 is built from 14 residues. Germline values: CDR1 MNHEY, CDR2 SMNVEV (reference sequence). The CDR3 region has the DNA TGTGCCAGCCCCCTTAGACTAGAAACAGATACGCAGTATTTT. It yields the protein CASPLRLETDTQYF.

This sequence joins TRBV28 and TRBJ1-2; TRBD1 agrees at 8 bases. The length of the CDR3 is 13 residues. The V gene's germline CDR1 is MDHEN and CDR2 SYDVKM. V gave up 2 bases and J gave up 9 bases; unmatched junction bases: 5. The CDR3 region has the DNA TGTGCCAGCAGTTTAGGGGGACAGGATAGCTACACCTTC. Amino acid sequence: CASSLGGQDSYTF.

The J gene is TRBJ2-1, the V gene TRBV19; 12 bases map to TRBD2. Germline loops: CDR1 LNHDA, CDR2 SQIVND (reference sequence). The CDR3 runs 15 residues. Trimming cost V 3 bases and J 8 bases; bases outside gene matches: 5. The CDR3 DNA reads TGTGCCAGTAGTATTCTAGCGGGAGGGGAGGATGAGCAGTTCTTC. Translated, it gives CASSILAGGEDEQFF.

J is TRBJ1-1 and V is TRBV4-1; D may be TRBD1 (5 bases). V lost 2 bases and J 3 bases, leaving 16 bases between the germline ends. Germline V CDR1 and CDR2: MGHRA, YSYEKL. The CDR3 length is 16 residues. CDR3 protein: CASSQRSAGRDTEAFF. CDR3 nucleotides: TGCGCCAGCAGCCAACGATCGGCAGGGAGGGACACTGAAGCTTTCTTT.

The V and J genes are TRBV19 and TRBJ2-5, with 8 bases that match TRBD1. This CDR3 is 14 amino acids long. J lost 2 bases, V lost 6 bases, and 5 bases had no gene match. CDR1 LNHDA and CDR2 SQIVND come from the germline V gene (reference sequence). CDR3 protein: CASSGTGLQETQYF. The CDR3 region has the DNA TGTGCCAGTAGCGGGACAGGCCTTCAAGAGACCCAGTACTTC.

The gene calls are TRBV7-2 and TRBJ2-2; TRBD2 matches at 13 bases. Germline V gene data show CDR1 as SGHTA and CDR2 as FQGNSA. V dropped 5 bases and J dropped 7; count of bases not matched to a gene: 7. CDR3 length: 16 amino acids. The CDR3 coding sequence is TGTGCCAGCAGCACAAGGGGACTAGCGGGAATCGGGGAGCTGTTTTTT. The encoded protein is CASSTRGLAGIGELFF.

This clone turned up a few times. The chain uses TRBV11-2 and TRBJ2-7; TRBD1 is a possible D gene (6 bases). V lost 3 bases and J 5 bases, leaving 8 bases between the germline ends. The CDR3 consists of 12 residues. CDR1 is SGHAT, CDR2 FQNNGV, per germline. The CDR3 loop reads CASSFSGDEQYF. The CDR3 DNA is TGTGCCAGCAGCTTTTCAGGGGACGAGCAGTACTTC.

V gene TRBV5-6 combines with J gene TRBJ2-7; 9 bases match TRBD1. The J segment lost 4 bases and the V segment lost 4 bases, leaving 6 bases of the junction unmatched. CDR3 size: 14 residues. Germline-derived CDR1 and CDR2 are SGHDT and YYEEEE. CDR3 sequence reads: CASSPGTGLYEQYF. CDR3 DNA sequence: TGTGCCAGCAGCCCCGGGACAGGGCTGTACGAGCAGTACTTC.

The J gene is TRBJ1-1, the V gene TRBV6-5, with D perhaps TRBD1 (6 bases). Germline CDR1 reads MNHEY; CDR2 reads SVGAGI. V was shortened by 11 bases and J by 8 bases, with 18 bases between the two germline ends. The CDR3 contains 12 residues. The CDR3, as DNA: TGTGCCTCCGGGAACAGGGAGGGGGAAGCTTTCTTT. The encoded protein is CASGNREGEAFF.

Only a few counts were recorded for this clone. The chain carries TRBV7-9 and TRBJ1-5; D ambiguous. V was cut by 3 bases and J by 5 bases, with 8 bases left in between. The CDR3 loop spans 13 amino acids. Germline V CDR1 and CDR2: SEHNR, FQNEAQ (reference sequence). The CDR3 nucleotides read TGTGCCAGCAGCTTGGGCGAGTATCAGCCCCAGCATTTT. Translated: CASSLGEYQPQHF.

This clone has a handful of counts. The CDR3 DNA reads TGTGCCAGCAGCCGCTCCTACGAGCAGTACTTC. Translation gives CASSRSYEQYF. The chain recombines TRBV2 with TRBJ2-7, with D unclear. The CDR3 sequence is 11 residues long. Trimming shortened V by 6 bases and J by 0 bases, and 3 bases separated the two germline ends. Per germline, CDR1 SNHLY and CDR2 FYNNEI.

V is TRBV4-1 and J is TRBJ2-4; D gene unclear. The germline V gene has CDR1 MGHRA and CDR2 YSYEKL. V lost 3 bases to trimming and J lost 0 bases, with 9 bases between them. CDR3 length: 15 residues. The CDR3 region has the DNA TGCGCCAGCAGCCAGATACAGTTAGCCAAAAACATTCAGTACTTC. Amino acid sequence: CASSQIQLAKNIQYF.

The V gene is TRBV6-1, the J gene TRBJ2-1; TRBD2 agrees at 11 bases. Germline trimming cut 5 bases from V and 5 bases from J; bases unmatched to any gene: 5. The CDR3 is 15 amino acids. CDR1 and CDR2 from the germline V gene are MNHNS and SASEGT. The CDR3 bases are TGTGCCAGCAGTCCTTTTAGCGGGAGGGACAATGAGCAGTTCTTC. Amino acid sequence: CASSPFSGRDNEQFF.

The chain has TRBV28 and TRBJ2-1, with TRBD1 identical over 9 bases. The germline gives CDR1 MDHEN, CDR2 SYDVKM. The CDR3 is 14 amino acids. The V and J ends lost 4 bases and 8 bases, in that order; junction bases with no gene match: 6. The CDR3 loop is CASSSQGARYEQFF. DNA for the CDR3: TGTGCCAGCAGTTCACAGGGGGCGAGGTATGAGCAGTTCTTC.

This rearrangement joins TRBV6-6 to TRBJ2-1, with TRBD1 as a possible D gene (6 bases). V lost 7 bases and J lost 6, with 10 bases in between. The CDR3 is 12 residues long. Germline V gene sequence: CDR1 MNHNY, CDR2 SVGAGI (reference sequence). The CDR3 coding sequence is TGTGCCAGCAAGGTAGGGGGCAATGAGCAGTTCTTC. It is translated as CASKVGGNEQFF.

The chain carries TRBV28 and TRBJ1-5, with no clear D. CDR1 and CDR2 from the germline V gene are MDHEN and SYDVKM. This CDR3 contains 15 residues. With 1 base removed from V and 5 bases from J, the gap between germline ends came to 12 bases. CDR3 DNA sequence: TGTGCCAGCAGTTTATTACGGGAGAGAGATCAGCCCCAGCATTTT. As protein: CASSLLRERDQPQHF.

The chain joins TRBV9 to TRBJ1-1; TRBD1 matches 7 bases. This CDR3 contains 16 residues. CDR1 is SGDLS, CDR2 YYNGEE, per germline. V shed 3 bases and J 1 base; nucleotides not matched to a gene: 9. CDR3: CASSAHLTGANTEAFF. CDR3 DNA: TGTGCCAGCAGCGCGCACCTAACAGGGGCGAACACTGAAGCTTTCTTT.